The 21 T cell receptor beta chains presented below share a single source sample, sequenced in a study of breast tumors, draining lymph nodes, adjacent tissues. TCRdb ran MiXCR on the multiplex PCR reads and lists one entry per CDR3 protein. The sample records 14,000 to 15,000 distinct CDR3 sequences, approximately 45% being singletons. The sample comprised tumor-adjacent breast tissue. Receptors were obtained from a female donor with breast cancer. Some clones in this sample may be carry-over from other donors' samples.

This clonotype was counted at least ten times. The genes are TRBV5-8 and TRBJ1-2; D gene uncertain. The CDR3 loop spans 13 amino acids. Trimming pared 4 bases from V and 6 bases from J, leaving 13 bases between. In germline, CDR1 is SGHTS, CDR2 YDEGEE. CDR3 sequence: CASSTGGTDGYTF. CDR3 nucleotides: TGTGCCAGCAGCACCGGAGGAACGGATGGCTACACCTTC.

This clonotype is hyperexpanded (1% or more) in the sample. The chain uses TRBV14 and TRBJ1-2, with 9 positions matching TRBD1. V trimming: 3 bases; J trimming: 3 bases; junction bases outside the gene matches: 5. Germline V gives CDR1 SGHDN, CDR2 FVKESK. The CDR3 runs to 15 residues. The CDR3 coding sequence is TGTGCCAGCAGCCACGTGGGACAGGGCTACTATGGCTACACCTTC. Its protein is CASSHVGQGYYGYTF.

V is TRBV4-3 and J is TRBJ2-1; 11 bases map to TRBD1. V was clipped by 1 base and J by 6 bases; unmatched bases: 5. CDR1 and CDR2 from the germline V gene are LGHNA and YSLEER. CDR3 length: 16 amino acids. The DNA of the CDR3 is TGCGCCAGCAGCCAAGGCACCGGGACAGGGGGCAATGAGCAGTTCTTC. Protein: CASSQGTGTGGNEQFF.

This clonotype was recorded at least ten times. The chain uses TRBV9 and TRBJ2-1; tentative D call: TRBD1 (5 bases). The germline V and J ends were trimmed by 0 bases and 3 bases, with 7 bases remaining between them. The CDR3 contains 14 residues. CDR1 SGDLS and CDR2 YYNGEE come from the germline V gene. The CDR3 DNA follows: TGTGCCAGCAGCGTAGCAGGGTACTACAATGAGCAGTTCTTC. It translates to CASSVAGYYNEQFF.

In its sample, this clonotype ranks as medium-sized. This sequence joins TRBV5-1 and TRBJ1-6, with 7 positions matching TRBD1. Germline CDR1 SGHRS, CDR2 YFSETQ. The CDR3 totals 16 residues. V dropped 0 bases and J dropped 9; count of bases not matched to a gene: 9. CDR3 sequence (DNA): TGCGCCAGCAGCTTGGGGGACAGCGAGGGTGGTTCACCCCTCCACTTT. This gives the protein CASSLGDSEGGSPLHF. The full variable domain, its missing parts supplied by reference TRBV5-1 and TRBJ1-6, is KAGVTQTPRYLIKTRGQQVTLSCSPISGHRSVSWYQQTPGQGLQFLFEYFSETQRNKGNFPGRFSGRQFSNSRSEMNVSTLELGDSALYLCASSLGDSEGGSPLHFGNGTRLTVT.

This clonotype was seen many times. V and J are TRBV30 and TRBJ2-1; 13 bases agree with TRBD2. The CDR3 totals 19 residues. Per germline, CDR1 GTSNPN and CDR2 SVGIG (reference sequence). V gave up 2 bases and J gave up 5 bases; unmatched junction bases: 15. The CDR3 region is CAWSSPPGLAGIRDNEQFF. In DNA, the CDR3 is TGTGCCTGGAGTTCACCTCCGGGACTAGCGGGAATACGCGACAATGAGCAGTTCTTC.

J is TRBJ2-7 and V is TRBV6-1, with D perhaps TRBD1 (6 bases). The length of the CDR3 is 14 residues. V was cut by 1 base and J by 5 bases, with 12 bases left in between. Germline CDR1 is MNHNS and CDR2 is SASEGT. CDR3 bases: TGTGCCAGCAGTGAAGTTAGGACAGAGAACGAGCAGTACTTC. Its protein is CASSEVRTENEQYF.

This clonotype showed up many times. The CDR3 DNA reads TGTGCCAGCAGTCACGCTAGCGCCAGGGACGGGGAGCTGTTTTTT. Its protein is CASSHASARDGELFF. This rearrangement joins TRBV6-6 to TRBJ2-2, with a possible D match to TRBD2 (6 bases). V was trimmed by 5 bases and J by 7 bases, leaving 17 bases between them. The CDR3 spans 15 residues. The germline V gene encodes CDR1 MNHNY and CDR2 SVGAGI (reference sequence).

This clonotype was counted many times. The chain uses TRBV7-9 and TRBJ2-1, with TRBD2 matching over 7 bases. The V and J ends lost 5 bases and 4 bases, in that order; junction bases with no gene match: 11. The CDR3 length is 16 residues. The germline CDR1 and CDR2 sequences are SEHNR and FQNEAQ (reference sequence). The CDR3 bases are TGTGCCAGCAGCCCCCCGACTAGCTTTCCATACAATGAGCAGTTCTTC. This gives the protein CASSPPTSFPYNEQFF.

As for this clonotype: This clone may be a read error of a much larger clone one base away. The rearrangement links TRBV6-2 or TRBV6-3 to TRBJ2-1; 9 bases align to TRBD2. Germline CDR1 is MNHEY and CDR2 is SVGEGT. J gave up 9 bases and V 8 bases, and 11 bases lay outside the gene matches. This CDR3 region has 14 residues. CDR3 protein: CASGRGGARGEQFF. Written as DNA, the CDR3 is TGTGCCAGCGGGCGCGGGGGGGCCAGGGGTGAGCAGTTCTTC.

This clonotype is medium-sized by share. The CDR3 DNA reads as TGCGCCAGCAGCCAAGAGGCGGGAGCTGGAAACACCATATATTTT. Translating it yields CASSQEAGAGNTIYF. V usage is TRBV4-3 and J usage is TRBJ1-3; D is undetermined. The germline CDR1 and CDR2 sequences are LGHNA and YSLEER. There are 15 residues in the CDR3. Deletions cut 0 bases from V and 2 bases from J, with 8 bases between.

The CDR3 reads CASSLDIYGRDNYGYTF. CDR3 nucleotide sequence: TGTGCCAGCAGCTTGGACATCTACGGACGTGACAACTATGGCTACACCTTC. V usage is TRBV5-5 and J usage is TRBJ1-2, with no clear D. Trimming took 0 bases from V and 2 from J, leaving 17 bases between them. The CDR3 contains 17 residues. CDR1 SGHKS and CDR2 YYEKEE come from the germline V gene (reference sequence).

Comments on this clonotype: This clone may be a read error of a much larger clone one base away. The chain joins TRBV20-1 to TRBJ2-3, with TRBD2 matching over 12 bases. V lost 1 base, J lost 10 bases, and 12 bases stayed unmatched. This CDR3 region has 16 residues. CDR1 is DFQATT and CDR2 is SNEGSKA in the germline V gene (reference sequence). CDR3 nucleotide sequence: TGCAGTGCTAGAGCTGGACTAGCGGGAACTTCCGCTGCGCAGTATTTT. Its translation: CSARAGLAGTSAAQYF.

The chain links TRBV20-1 to TRBJ2-7; 9 bases match TRBD1. The CDR3 is 16 amino acids. With V trimmed by 2 bases and J by 7 bases, 15 bases remained unmatched. Germline CDR1 reads DFQATT; CDR2 reads SNEGSKA (reference sequence). CDR3 coding DNA: TGCAGTGCTAGACCCAGTTACCGGGACAGGGCAGTGGAGCAGTACTTC. This codes for CSARPSYRDRAVEQYF.

A note on this clonotype: The missing conserved phenylalanine or tryptophan at the end of this CDR3 makes a read error likely. The limits of the CDR3 on the DNA are not certain, so only TCRdb's listed CDR3 is given. V and J are TRBV7-6 and TRBJ1-6; the table's D call of TRBD1 was not tested on the DNA. The CDR3 is 18 residues long, ends included. CDR1 and CDR2 from the germline V gene are SGHVS and FNYEAQ. The CDR3 spells CASIKIRDRGSYGYTFGS.

V is TRBV6-2 or TRBV6-3 and J is TRBJ1-6; TRBD1 matches 8 bases. J was trimmed by 7 bases and V by 5 bases; bases with no gene match: 4. CDR3 length: 14 amino acids. CDR1 is MNHEY and CDR2 is SVGEGT in the germline V gene. The CDR3 nucleotides read TGTGCCAGCAGTCCGGGACAGGAGAATTCACCCCTCCACTTT. It translates to CASSPGQENSPLHF.

This clonotype was recorded only once. The chain uses TRBV10-3 and TRBJ1-2, with D maybe TRBD1 (6 bases). V shed 1 base and J shed 7 bases, with 16 bases lying between them. The CDR3 contains 15 residues. CDR1 is ENHRY and CDR2 is SYGVKD in the germline V gene. CDR3 loop: CAISELTGPPCGYTF. CDR3 nucleotides: TGTGCCATCAGTGAGTTAACAGGGCCCCCCTGTGGCTACACCTTC.

This clonotype was counted many times. The chain is built from TRBV7-9 and TRBJ2-5; 9 bases are a match to TRBD1. V was pared by 5 bases and J by 2 bases, with 9 bases of the junction left unmatched. Germline CDR1 reads SEHNR; CDR2 reads FQNEAQ (reference sequence). The CDR3 runs to 16 residues. The DNA for the CDR3 is TGTGCCAGCAGCCCGACAGGGGGGTGGGGACAAGAGACCCAGTACTTC. Residues: CASSPTGGWGQETQYF. Full variable domain (missing parts from reference TRBV7-9 and TRBJ2-5): DTGVSQNPRHKITKRGQNVTFRCDPISEHNRLYWYRQTLGQGPEFLTYFQNEAQLEKSRLLSDRFSAERPKGSFSTLEIQRTEQGDSAMYLCASSPTGGWGQETQYFGPGTRLLVL.

The table lists this clonotype with a few counts. V and J are TRBV7-9 and TRBJ1-4; no clear D. This CDR3 is 14 amino acids long. V was clipped by 1 base and J by 6 bases, with 9 bases between them. CDR1 SEHNR and CDR2 FQNEAQ come from the germline V gene (reference sequence). For the CDR3, the DNA is TGTGCCAGCAGCTTAGTGGGCACAGATGAAAAACTGTTTTTT. Its translation is CASSLVGTDEKLFF.

The CDR3 sequence is CASSLETSLSYEQYF. DNA for the CDR3: TGTGCCAGCAGCTTAGAGACTAGCCTCTCCTACGAGCAGTACTTC. This chain connects TRBV7-9 to TRBJ2-7, with 7 bases matching TRBD2. Germline lookup yields CDR1 SEHNR and CDR2 FQNEAQ (reference sequence). The CDR3 runs to 15 residues. J lost 0 bases, V lost 1 base, and 3 bases had no gene match.

At least ten counts were recorded for this clonotype. V usage is TRBV28 and J usage is TRBJ2-7; 14 nucleotides align to TRBD2. The germline V gene has CDR1 MDHEN and CDR2 SYDVKM. This CDR3 has 17 residues. The J segment lost 2 bases and the V segment lost 7 bases, leaving 10 bases of the junction unmatched. CDR3: CASTPGLAGVMTYEQYF. The DNA for the CDR3 is TGTGCCAGCACACCGGGACTAGCGGGAGTAATGACCTACGAGCAGTACTTC.